The 30 T cell receptor beta chains reported below all come from one sample, sequenced in a study of Ad26.COV2.S vaccination and SARS-CoV-2 variants. Treatment in this sample: roughly 20 received Ad26.COV2.S at low or high dose, single or two shots; several received placebo; per-sample allocation not given. Specimens were obtained on day 63 following the first vaccine or placebo injection. Data came from immunoSEQ multiplex PCR; TCRdb stores just in-frame clones and leaves some out. The data show a few hundred thousand clones, around 86% seen once. Sequenced here: peripheral blood, sampled in a trial of Ad26.COV2.S vaccine versus placebo. These receptors all stem from a person aged 18-60 years who received the Ad26.COV2.S COVID-19 vaccine or a placebo.

The chain couples TRBV29-1 to TRBJ2-1; the match to TRBD1 covers 9 bases. This CDR3 is 10 amino acids long. J was trimmed by 15 bases and V by 6 bases; bases with no gene match: 6. Germline lookup yields CDR1 SQVTM and CDR2 ANQGSEA. In nucleotides, the CDR3 is TGCAGCGTAGGGACAGGGTATGGGTTCTTC. Protein: CSVGTGYGFF.

This sequence joins TRBV19 and TRBJ1-3; 7 bases are a match to TRBD1. The V segment lost 3 bases and the J segment 4 bases; nucleotides outside the gene matches: 12. Germline V gene data show CDR1 as LNHDA and CDR2 as SQIVND (reference sequence). CDR3 length equals 17 residues. Here the CDR3 reads CASSIGTVPRRGNTIYF. CDR3 DNA sequence: TGTGCCAGTAGTATCGGGACAGTTCCTCGGAGGGGAAACACCATATATTTT.

The CDR3 spells CATGSVSYTGELFF. CDR3 bases: TGTGCCACCGGGTCAGTTTCGTACACCGGGGAGCTGTTTTTT. The rearrangement joins TRBV6-5 to TRBJ2-2, with no clear D. The CDR3 is made up of 14 amino acids. Germline CDR1 reads MNHEY; CDR2 reads SVGAGI. Trimming removed 10 bases from V and 3 bases from J, with 15 bases in between.

The chain combines TRBV11-2 with TRBJ1-3, with D hard to call. The germline V and J ends were trimmed by 5 bases and 0 bases, with 14 bases remaining between them. The CDR3 is 16 residues long. Germline V CDR1 and CDR2: SGHAT, FQNNGV. Written as DNA, the CDR3 is TGTGCCAGCAGCCCCCATCGGGCCCCCTCTGGAAACACCATATATTTT. As protein: CASSPHRAPSGNTIYF.

V is TRBV7-2 and J is TRBJ2-7; 9 positions match TRBD1. After removal of 5 bases from V and 2 bases from J, the junction contained 10 bases not matched to a gene. CDR3 size: 16 residues. CDR1 SGHTA and CDR2 FQGNSA come from the germline V gene. The CDR3 DNA follows: TGTGCCAGCAGCCCCCGGGGGACAGGGAGGGCCTACGAGCAGTACTTC. This gives the protein CASSPRGTGRAYEQYF.

The chain couples TRBV9 to TRBJ2-5; TRBD2 might be the D (6 bases). The germline gives CDR1 SGDLS, CDR2 YYNGEE. The CDR3 loop spans 19 amino acids. Between the trimmed V and J ends, which lost 5 bases and 5 bases, there was a span of 31 bases. CDR3 nucleotide sequence: TGTGCCAGCAGTCCTCCCCCCCGGCGTGGACCCCCTCGGGAGGAGACCCAGTACTTC. Encoded protein: CASSPPPRRGPPREETQYF.

This clone was recorded once. The chain links TRBV7-3 to TRBJ2-7; 10 nucleotides agree with TRBD2. Germline assignment: CDR1 SGHTA and CDR2 FQGTGA. The J segment lost 0 bases and the V segment lost 5 bases, leaving 4 bases of the junction unmatched. The length of the CDR3 is 15 residues. CDR3 in amino acids: CASSPLAGSSYEQYF. The CDR3 region has the DNA TGTGCCAGCAGCCCACTAGCGGGAAGCTCCTACGAGCAGTACTTC.

The chain joins TRBV2 to TRBJ1-5; 9 positions match TRBD1. The CDR3 is 14 residues long. The V and J ends lost 8 bases and 7 bases, in that order; junction bases with no gene match: 9. Per germline, CDR1 SNHLY and CDR2 FYNNEI. CDR3 sequence: CASLGDRVDQPQHF. The CDR3 DNA sequence: TGTGCCAGCCTCGGGGACAGGGTGGACCAGCCCCAGCATTTT.

The chain has TRBV7-2 and TRBJ2-3, with TRBD2 matching 10 bases. There are 15 residues in the CDR3. Germline CDR1 SGHTA, CDR2 FQGNSA. V was pared by 6 bases and J by 7 bases, with 10 bases of the junction left unmatched. This CDR3 reads CASSSSGGATYTQYF. The DNA of the CDR3 is TGTGCCAGCAGTTCCAGCGGGGGGGCCACCTATACGCAGTATTTT. The full variable domain, completed using reference TRBV7-2 and TRBJ2-3, is GAGVSQSPSNKVTEKGKDVELRCDPISGHTALYWYRQSLGQGLEFLIYFQGNSAPDKSGLPSDRFSAERTGGSVSTLTIQRTQQEDSAVYLCASSSSGGATYTQYFGPGTRLTVL.

V usage is TRBV5-1 and J usage is TRBJ2-1, with 7 nucleotides matching TRBD2. CDR1 and CDR2 (germline): SGHRS, YFSETQ. Trimming removed 0 bases from V and 2 bases from J; junction bases left unmatched: 5. CDR3 size: 16 residues. The CDR3 DNA sequence: TGCGCCAGCAGCTTGGTGGCGGGGGTTACCTACAATGAGCAGTTCTTC. Amino acids: CASSLVAGVTYNEQFF.

V usage is TRBV6-5 and J usage is TRBJ1-2; 9 bases are a match to TRBD1. Germline CDR1 MNHEY, CDR2 SVGAGI. The CDR3 length is 14 residues. Losses at the gene ends were 2 bases for V and 8 bases for J; bases not matched to a gene: 6. The CDR3 DNA sequence: TGTGCCAGCAGTTACAACAGGGGGCTGGAAGGCTACACCTTC. This translates into CASSYNRGLEGYTF.

J is TRBJ2-7 and V is TRBV4-1, with D tentatively TRBD1 or TRBD2 (5 bases each). The CDR3 runs to 13 residues. Trimming pared 1 base from V and 4 bases from J, leaving 8 bases between. Per germline, CDR1 MGHRA and CDR2 YSYEKL. The CDR3 DNA reads TGCGCCAGCAGCCAAGGTTGGGGGTACGAGCAGTACTTC. Encoded protein: CASSQGWGYEQYF.

The chain recombines TRBV13 with TRBJ2-2, with 11 bases lining up with TRBD1. The CDR3 extends over 18 amino acids. Trimming removed 3 bases from V and 4 bases from J; junction bases left unmatched: 10. Germline lookup yields CDR1 PRHDT and CDR2 FYEKMQ (reference sequence). CDR3 sequence: CASSFFVTGTGGTGELFF. The CDR3 bases are TGTGCCAGCAGCTTTTTCGTAACTGGGACAGGGGGCACCGGGGAGCTGTTTTTT. Supplemented by reference TRBV13 and TRBJ2-2, the full variable domain reads AAGVIQSPRHLIKEKRETATLKCYPIPRHDTVYWYQQGPGQDPQFLISFYEKMQSDKGSIPDRFSAQQFSDYHSELNMSSLELGDSALYFCASSFFVTGTGGTGELFFGEGSRLTVL.

The rearrangement joins TRBV29-1 to TRBJ1-2; D ambiguous. Germline CDR1 reads SQVTM; CDR2 reads ANQGSEA. CDR3 length: 13 amino acids. V shed 0 bases and J shed 1 base, with 6 bases lying between them. The CDR3: CSVEDPYNYGYTF. The DNA for the CDR3 is TGCAGCGTTGAAGATCCGTATAACTATGGCTACACCTTC.

This chain connects TRBV3-1 (or the pseudogene TRBV3-2) to TRBJ1-1; D uncertain. Germline CDR1 reads LGHDT; CDR2 reads YNNKEL (reference sequence). Deletions cut 0 bases from V and 8 bases from J, with 10 bases between. The CDR3 sequence is 13 residues long. The CDR3 here is CASSQDRRREAFF. CDR3 DNA sequence: TGTGCCAGCAGCCAAGATCGGAGGAGAGAAGCTTTCTTT.

The chain has TRBV5-6 and TRBJ1-2; D uncertain. Germline V gene data show CDR1 as SGHDT and CDR2 as YYEEEE. The CDR3 runs to 15 residues. Trimming removed 1 base from V and 8 bases from J, with 18 bases in between. The CDR3, as DNA: TGTGCCAGCAGCTTGCGCCCGGTTCCCGGAAGGGGCTACACCTTC. It specifies CASSLRPVPGRGYTF.

The chain links TRBV27 to TRBJ1-5; no clear D. Germline values: CDR1 MNHEY, CDR2 SMNVEV (reference sequence). The length of the CDR3 is 15 residues. V gave up 5 bases and J gave up 3 bases, with 14 bases separating them. CDR3: CASSLWTGDNQPQHF. The DNA for the CDR3 is TGTGCCAGCAGTCTATGGACTGGGGACAATCAGCCCCAGCATTTT.

V is TRBV4-1 and J is TRBJ1-3; no clear D. Germline CDR1 MGHRA, CDR2 YSYEKL. CDR3 size: 17 residues. Trimming removed 1 base at V and 2 bases at J, with 15 bases between. CDR3 nucleotide sequence: TGCGCCAGCAGCCAAGTGGCGGCTGTGGCAGCTGGAAACACCATATATTTT. Its protein is CASSQVAAVAAGNTIYF.

This clone was seen a handful of times. The chain has TRBV2 and TRBJ1-1, with a tentative D call TRBD1 (5 bases). This CDR3 is 13 amino acids long. The V end was cut by 6 bases, the J end by 1 base, with 9 bases between. Germline values: CDR1 SNHLY, CDR2 FYNNEI. The DNA for the CDR3 is TGTGCCAGCAGCGAGGGACGGAACACTGAAGCTTTCTTT. Amino acids: CASSEGRNTEAFF. Together with reference TRBV2 and TRBJ1-1, the CDR3 gives the full variable domain: EPEVTQTPSHQVTQMGQEVILRCVPISNHLYFYWYRQILGQKVEFLVSFYNNEISEKSEIFDDQFSVERPDGSNFTLKIRSTKLEDSAMYFCASSEGRNTEAFFGQGTRLTVV.

CDR3 in DNA: TGTGCCAGCAGTGATACAACCTTTGGTGGCAATCAGCCCCAGCATTTT. Encoded protein: CASSDTTFGGNQPQHF. The chain combines TRBV25-1 with TRBJ1-5; unclear D gene. The CDR3 loop spans 16 amino acids. From germline, CDR1 is MGHDK and CDR2 SYGVNS. V dropped 3 bases and J dropped 2 bases, with 14 bases sitting between them.

CDR3 sequence (DNA): TGTGCCAGCAGTCCCCACATAGCCCTAGCCGTTGATGAGCAGTTCTTC. It is translated as CASSPHIALAVDEQFF. The chain couples TRBV28 to TRBJ2-1, with a tentative D call TRBD2 (5 bases). Per germline, CDR1 MDHEN and CDR2 SYDVKM. V shed 5 bases and J shed 8 bases, with 22 bases lying between them. CDR3 length: 16 residues.

CDR3 loop: CASSSGTPNTGELFF. In DNA, the CDR3 is TGTGCCAGCAGCTCCGGGACACCGAACACCGGGGAGCTGTTTTTT. V gene TRBV13 combines with J gene TRBJ2-2; possible D gene TRBD1, 6 bases. The V end lost 4 bases, the J end lost 0 bases, and 9 bases lay between the germline ends. Germline CDR1 reads PRHDT; CDR2 reads FYEKMQ (reference sequence). This CDR3 comprises 15 residues.

This rearrangement joins TRBV5-1 to TRBJ1-1; D ambiguous. The CDR3 has 15 residues. The ends were cut back, 0 bases at V and 2 bases at J, with 11 bases in the middle. Germline V gene lookup returns CDR1 SGHRS and CDR2 YFSETQ. CDR3 loop: CASSLAYRPNTEAFF. CDR3 nucleotide sequence: TGCGCCAGCAGCTTGGCCTACAGACCAAACACTGAAGCTTTCTTT.

This chain connects TRBV5-1 to TRBJ1-2; D unclear. The germline V gene has CDR1 SGHRS and CDR2 YFSETQ. V lost 0 bases and J lost 6, with 6 bases in between. This CDR3 spans 12 amino acids. CDR3 protein: CASSLDLNGYTF. The DNA for the CDR3 is TGCGCCAGCAGCTTGGACTTAAATGGCTACACCTTC.

V gene TRBV5-1 combines with J gene TRBJ2-2; either TRBD1 or TRBD2 may fit D (5 bases each). V lost 1 base and J 3 bases, leaving 16 bases between the germline ends. Germline lookup yields CDR1 SGHRS and CDR2 YFSETQ. This CDR3 region has 17 residues. CDR3 amino acids: CASSLWGVQVDTGELFF. CDR3 bases: TGCGCCAGCAGCTTGTGGGGAGTACAGGTAGACACCGGGGAGCTGTTTTTT.

The V and J genes are TRBV7-2 and TRBJ2-7; D perhaps matches TRBD1 (6 bases). V was pared by 4 bases and J by 1 base, with 11 bases between. The CDR3 spans 14 residues. Germline CDR1 and CDR2: SGHTA and FQGNSA. CDR3 DNA sequence: TGTGCCAGCAGCTCAGTACAGGGATCCTACGAGCAGTACTTC. Translation gives CASSSVQGSYEQYF. Full variable domain (remainder filled in from reference TRBV7-2 and TRBJ2-7): GAGVSQSPSNKVTEKGKDVELRCDPISGHTALYWYRQSLGQGLEFLIYFQGNSAPDKSGLPSDRFSAERTGGSVSTLTIQRTQQEDSAVYLCASSSVQGSYEQYFGPGTRLTVT.

The chain has TRBV24-1 and TRBJ2-1; D not certain. The CDR3 totals 12 residues. Trimming stripped 5 bases from V and 5 bases from J, with 6 bases between. Germline assignment: CDR1 KGHDR and CDR2 SFDVKD. CDR3 nucleotide sequence: TGTGCCACCAGTGTAAGGGACAATGAGCAGTTCTTC. Translation gives CATSVRDNEQFF.

A remark on this clone: This specimen includes other DNA sequences encoding the same CDR3. The V and J genes are TRBV5-6 and TRBJ1-1; no clear D gene. Trimming removed 0 bases from V and 5 bases from J, with 11 bases in between. CDR1 and CDR2 (germline): SGHDT, YYEEEE. This CDR3 region has 14 residues. CDR3 in DNA: TGTGCCAGCAGCTTGGGCGGGAGAGGTACTGAAGCTTTCTTT. This translates into CASSLGGRGTEAFF.

CDR3 sequence: CASRSGALPGNGELFF. The CDR3 nucleotides read TGTGCCAGCAGAAGTGGAGCCCTACCCGGCAACGGGGAGCTGTTTTTT. The rearrangement uses TRBV3-1 (or the pseudogene TRBV3-2) and TRBJ2-2; D remains ambiguous. Trimming took off 6 bases at V and 7 bases at J, with 21 bases between the two ends. This CDR3 contains 16 residues. CDR1 and CDR2 (germline): LGHDT, YNNKEL (reference sequence).

The chain has TRBV5-8 and TRBJ1-4; no reliable D call. CDR3 length: 18 amino acids. Trimming took 4 bases from V and 0 from J, leaving 19 bases between them. Germline V gene data show CDR1 as SGHTS and CDR2 as YDEGEE. The CDR3 DNA is TGTGCCAGCAGCGGAGGGTTTAGGACCCTAGCAACTAATGAAAAACTGTTTTTT. This codes for CASSGGFRTLATNEKLFF. The full variable domain, with the rest looked up from reference TRBV5-8 and TRBJ1-4, is EAGVTQSPTHLIKTRGQQATLRCSPISGHTSVYWYQQALGLGLQFLLWYDEGEERNRGNFPPRFSGRQFPNYSSELNVNALELEDSALYLCASSGGFRTLATNEKLFFGSGTQLSVL.